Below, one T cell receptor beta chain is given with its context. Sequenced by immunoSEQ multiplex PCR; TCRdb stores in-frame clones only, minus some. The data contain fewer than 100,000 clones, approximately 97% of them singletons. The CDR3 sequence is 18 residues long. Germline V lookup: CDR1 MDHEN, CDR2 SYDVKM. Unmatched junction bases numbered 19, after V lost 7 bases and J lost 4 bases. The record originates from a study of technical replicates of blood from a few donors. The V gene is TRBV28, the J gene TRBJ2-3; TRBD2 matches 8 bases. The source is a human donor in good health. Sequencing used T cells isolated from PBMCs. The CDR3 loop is CASTLNPHWEREPDTQYF. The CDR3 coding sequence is TGTGCCAGCACCCTCAATCCGCACTGGGAGCGGGAGCCAGATACGCAGTATTTT.